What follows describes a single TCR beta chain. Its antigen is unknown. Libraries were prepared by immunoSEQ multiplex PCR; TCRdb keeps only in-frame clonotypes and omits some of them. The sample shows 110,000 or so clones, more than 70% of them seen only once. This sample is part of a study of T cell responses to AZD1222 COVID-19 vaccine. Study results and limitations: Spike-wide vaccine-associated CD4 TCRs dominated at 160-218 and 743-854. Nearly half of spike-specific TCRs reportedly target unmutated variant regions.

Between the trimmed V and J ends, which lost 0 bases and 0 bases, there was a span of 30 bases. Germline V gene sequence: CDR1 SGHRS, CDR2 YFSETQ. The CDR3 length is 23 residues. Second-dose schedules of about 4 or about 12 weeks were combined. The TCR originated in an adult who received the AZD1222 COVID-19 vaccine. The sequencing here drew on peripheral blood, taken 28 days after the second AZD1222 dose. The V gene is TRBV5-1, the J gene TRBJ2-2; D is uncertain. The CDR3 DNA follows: TGCGCCAGCAGCTTGGTCCCCCCCATCGCGGCCTTATCCATAAAAACGAACACCGGGGAGCTGTTTTTT. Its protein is CASSLVPPIAALSIKTNTGELFF.